The rows below give T cell receptor beta chains drawn from one sample of a study of blood T cell repertoires in COVID-19. The data were produced by immunoSEQ multiplex PCR, yet TCRdb's version contains in-frame clones alone and is incomplete. The sample yields about 310,000 clones, approximately 91% seen once. Sequencing input: PBMCs or T cells enriched from blood (not recorded which). The source is a woman in her forties who had recovered from COVID-19. Each CDR3 is given with its conserved first and last residue. The order of the fields is CDR3 length, V gene, clone size, J gene, D gene, CDR3 DNA, CDR3 protein. D genes are given only for firm matches. Only part of the rows carry a size: once, few, many, or a class if the clone is expanded.

length: 13; V: TRBV3-1/TRBV3-2; size: once; J: TRBJ2-7; D: .; DNA: TGTGCCAGGGGCGTATCCAGGGTTGGGGAGCAGTACTTC; CDR3: CARGVSRVGEQYF
length: 19; V: TRBV7-2; size: few; J: TRBJ2-6; D: .; DNA: TGTGCCAGCAGCTCTCCGGGACTCTATATCCGCTCTGGGGCCAACGTCCTGACTTTC; CDR3: CASSSPGLYIRSGANVLTF
length: 15; V: TRBV4-3; size: .; J: TRBJ2-3; D: TRBD2; DNA: TGCGCCAGCAGCCGGGCGCTAGCGGACACAGATACGCAGTATTTT; CDR3: CASSRALADTDTQYF
length: 18; V: TRBV29-1; size: few; J: TRBJ1-1; D: TRBD1; DNA: TGCAGCGTTGAGGGGGTCACAGGGGGCGATAATTATAACACTGAAGCTTTCTTT; CDR3: CSVEGVTGGDNYNTEAFF
length: 15; V: TRBV11-3; size: .; J: TRBJ2-1; D: TRBD1; DNA: TGTGCCAGCAGCTCGCCGACAGGGCTCTACAATGAGCAGTTCTTC; CDR3: CASSSPTGLYNEQFF
length: 15; V: TRBV10-3; size: .; J: TRBJ2-1; D: TRBD1; DNA: TGTGCCATCAGTGTAAGGACAGGGTTGAGCAATGAGCAGTTCTTC; CDR3: CAISVRTGLSNEQFF
length: 13; V: TRBV6-5; size: .; J: TRBJ1-3; D: .; DNA: TGTGCCAGCAGCCTCCCCGGGGGAAACACCATATATTTT; CDR3: CASSLPGGNTIYF
length: 20; V: TRBV4-1; size: .; J: TRBJ2-1; D: TRBD2; DNA: TGCGCCAGCAGCCACCCAGGGGGGACTAGCGGGAATCAACTCTACAATGAGCAGTTCTTC; CDR3: CASSHPGGTSGNQLYNEQFF
length: 14; V: TRBV11-3; size: .; J: TRBJ1-4; D: .; DNA: TGTGCCAGCAGCTTAGGAGGGACTAATGAAAAACTGTTTTTT; CDR3: CASSLGGTNEKLFF
length: 17; V: TRBV5-4; size: .; J: TRBJ1-1; D: .; DNA: TGTGCCAGCAGCTTGGGGGGAGGGGGAGGCATGAACACTGAAGCTTTCTTT; CDR3: CASSLGGGGGMNTEAFF
length: 14; V: TRBV6-2/TRBV6-3; size: .; J: TRBJ1-1; D: .; DNA: TGTGCCAGCAGTTACGGAGGGGCCGGGTATGTGACTTTCTTT; CDR3: CASSYGGAGYVTFF
length: 13; V: TRBV9; size: .; J: TRBJ2-3; D: .; DNA: TGTGCCAGCAGCCGGGACAACACAGATACGCAGTATTTT; CDR3: CASSRDNTDTQYF
length: 12; V: TRBV10-3; size: .; J: TRBJ1-6; D: .; DNA: TGTGCCATCAGGGGAGACGGTTCACCCCTCCACTTT; CDR3: CAIRGDGSPLHF
length: 15; V: TRBV10-1; size: .; J: TRBJ1-6; D: .; DNA: TGCGCCAGCAGTTACACCGGCAGCGGGAATTCACCCCTCCACTTT; CDR3: CASSYTGSGNSPLHF
length: 15; V: TRBV9; size: .; J: TRBJ2-2; D: TRBD2; DNA: TGTGCCAGCAGAGGCGGTTCGGGGGGCACCGGGGAGCTGTTTTTT; CDR3: CASRGGSGGTGELFF
length: 14; V: TRBV5-4; size: .; J: TRBJ1-1; D: .; DNA: TGTGCCAGCAGCCACCAGAGTATAGAAGGAGGAGCTTTCTTT; CDR3: CASSHQSIEGGAFF
length: 14; V: TRBV7-2; size: .; J: TRBJ2-7; D: TRBD2; DNA: TGTGCCAGCAGCTTAACGGGAGGGCCGGGGGAGCAGTACTTC; CDR3: CASSLTGGPGEQYF
length: 16; V: TRBV11-1; size: .; J: TRBJ2-1; D: TRBD2; DNA: TGTGCCAGCAGCTTCGTACTAGCGGGGGGGTACAATGAGCAGTTCTTC; CDR3: CASSFVLAGGYNEQFF
length: 15; V: TRBV27; size: .; J: TRBJ1-1; D: TRBD1; DNA: TGTGCCAGCAGTTCTCCCCGGACAGGGAACACTGAAGCTTTCTTT; CDR3: CASSSPRTGNTEAFF
length: 17; V: TRBV10-3; size: .; J: TRBJ2-1; D: TRBD1; DNA: TGTGCCATCAGTGAGATGAAAAGGGGACAGGTCTACAATGAGCAGTTCTTC; CDR3: CAISEMKRGQVYNEQFF
length: 14; V: TRBV6-6; size: .; J: TRBJ2-1; D: .; DNA: TGTGCCAGCAGTTACTCGGACAGCTACAATGAGCAGTTCTTC; CDR3: CASSYSDSYNEQFF
length: 17; V: TRBV4-2; size: .; J: TRBJ2-3; D: .; DNA: TGTGCCAGCAGCCAAGATCTTCTAGGACAAAGCACAGATACGCAGTATTTT; CDR3: CASSQDLLGQSTDTQYF
length: 17; V: TRBV4-1; size: .; J: TRBJ2-3; D: TRBD1; DNA: TGCGCCAGCAGCCAAGGCCCAGGGGGCTCAGGCACAGATACGCAGTATTTT; CDR3: CASSQGPGGSGTDTQYF
length: 12; V: TRBV7-2; size: few; J: TRBJ2-7; D: .; DNA: TGTGCCAGCAGCCCGACCGGGACACCCGCAGACTTC; CDR3: CASSPTGTPADF
length: 14; V: TRBV28; size: .; J: TRBJ2-7; D: TRBD1; DNA: TGTGCCAGCAGTTTAACGGGACAGGGTAACGAGCAGTACTTC; CDR3: CASSLTGQGNEQYF
length: 17; V: TRBV19; size: .; J: TRBJ2-7; D: TRBD2; DNA: TGTGCCAGTAGTAGGGGAATAGCGGGAGGCCCAGGGGACGAGCAGTACTTC; CDR3: CASSRGIAGGPGDEQYF
length: 19; V: TRBV7-9; size: .; J: TRBJ2-6; D: TRBD2; DNA: TGTGCCAGCAGCTCCGGGACTAGCGGGACCATCTCTGGGGCCAACGTCCTGACTTTC; CDR3: CASSSGTSGTISGANVLTF
length: 14; V: TRBV11-3; size: .; J: TRBJ2-7; D: TRBD1; DNA: TGTGCCAGCAGATCCCGGGACAGGGCCTACGAGCAGTACTTC; CDR3: CASRSRDRAYEQYF
length: 15; V: TRBV6-2/TRBV6-3; size: .; J: TRBJ2-2; D: TRBD2; DNA: TGTGCCAGCAGCACCGGGACTAAGAACACCGGGGAGCTGTTTTTT; CDR3: CASSTGTKNTGELFF
length: 13; V: TRBV29-1; size: .; J: TRBJ1-4; D: .; DNA: TGCAGCGTTAAGGTGTCGGGGGATGAAAAACTGTTTTTT; CDR3: CSVKVSGDEKLFF
length: 15; V: TRBV11-2; size: .; J: TRBJ2-7; D: .; DNA: TGTGCCAGCAGCTTAATGATAGGACAGCCGGGGGAGCAGTACTTC; CDR3: CASSLMIGQPGEQYF
length: 14; V: TRBV7-9; size: once; J: TRBJ1-2; D: TRBD1; DNA: TGTGCCAGCAGCTCATCGACAGGGAACTATGGCTACACCTTC; CDR3: CASSSSTGNYGYTF
length: 16; V: TRBV7-2; size: .; J: TRBJ2-7; D: TRBD2; DNA: TGTGCCAGCAGCTCCGGACTAGCGGGAGCAAACCACGAGCAGTACTTC; CDR3: CASSSGLAGANHEQYF
length: 12; V: TRBV28; size: .; J: TRBJ1-2; D: .; DNA: TGTGCCAGCAGTTTAGAGCTCTATGGCTACACCTTC; CDR3: CASSLELYGYTF